These T cell receptor beta chains were read from a single sample in a study of T cell responses to AZD1222 COVID-19 vaccine. Assay: immunoSEQ multiplex PCR; the TCRdb copy retains only in-frame clones and omits some. The sample contains roughly 120,000 clones, about 85% of which appear only once. This sample comprised peripheral blood, obtained on day 0 of AZD1222 vaccination. These receptors all come from an adult in good health. Each CDR3 is given with its conserved first and last residue. D genes are given only for firm matches. Size values are once, few and many counts, or a class for expanded clones, and some rows have none.

CDR3 | DNA | size | J | V | D
CASSRLGVVSMRYNSPLHF | TGCGCCAGCAGTCGATTGGGGGTTGTAAGCATGAGGTATAATTCACCCCTCCACTTT | once | TRBJ1-6 | TRBV23-1 | .
CASSLAGSLNSGNTIYF | TGTGCCAGCAGCCTTGCCGGGTCCCTAAACTCTGGAAACACCATATATTTT | . | TRBJ1-3 | TRBV5-5 | .
CASSARTGNQPQHF | TGTGCCAGCAGTGCCAGGACAGGCAATCAGCCCCAGCATTTT | few | TRBJ1-5 | TRBV28 | .
CASSYAGQQYF | TGTGCCAGCAGTTACGCGGGACAGCAGTACTTC | . | TRBJ2-7 | TRBV6-5 | .
CASSVNAFGTEAFF | TGTGCCAGCAGTGTGAATGCGTTCGGAACTGAAGCTTTCTTT | . | TRBJ1-1 | TRBV2 | .
CASSMADYNEQFF | TGTGCCAGTAGTATGGCGGATTACAATGAGCAGTTCTTC | . | TRBJ2-1 | TRBV19 | .
CASYEQFF | TGTGCCAGTTATGAGCAGTTCTTC | once | TRBJ2-1 | TRBV24-1 | .
CATNGGRWDTQYF | TGTGCCACCAACGGGGGGCGTTGGGATACGCAGTATTTT | . | TRBJ2-3 | TRBV24-1 | .
CSASTGGARQETQYF | TGCAGTGCTAGTACCGGGGGGGCCCGGCAAGAGACCCAGTACTTC | . | TRBJ2-5 | TRBV20-1 | TRBD2
CASSLSGATTDTQYF | TGCGCCAGCAGCCTAAGCGGTGCTACCACAGATACGCAGTATTTT | . | TRBJ2-3 | TRBV5-1 | .
CATHPGSENTEAFF | TGTGCCACCCACCCCGGAAGCGAGAACACTGAAGCTTTCTTT | . | TRBJ1-1 | TRBV24-1 | .
CASSLRSAEAFF | TGTGCCAGCAGCCTCCGGTCCGCTGAAGCTTTCTTT | . | TRBJ1-1 | TRBV3-1/TRBV3-2 | .
CASSPDPPRGRTEAFF | TGTGCCAGCAGCCCTGACCCACCCAGGGGGCGTACTGAAGCTTTCTTT | . | TRBJ1-1 | TRBV3-1/TRBV3-2 | TRBD1
CASSLPATVDEKLFF | TGTGCCAGCAGCTTGCCGGCGACTGTCGATGAAAAACTGTTTTTT | few | TRBJ1-4 | TRBV7-9 | .
CASQRDAGTGRPYHNSNQPQHF | TGTGCCAGCCAACGTGATGCCGGGACAGGGCGCCCCTACCACAATAGCAATCAGCCCCAGCATTTT | . | TRBJ1-5 | TRBV28 | TRBD1
CASSWVAGELFF | TGTGCCAGCAGCTGGGTCGCCGGGGAGCTGTTTTTT | . | TRBJ2-2 | TRBV12-3/TRBV12-4 | .
CASSYGRSYEQYF | TGTGCCAGCAGCTACGGGCGCTCCTACGAGCAGTACTTC | . | TRBJ2-7 | TRBV7-9 | .
CASSRNYGYTF | TGTGCCAGCAGCAGAAACTATGGCTACACCTTC | . | TRBJ1-2 | TRBV6-5 | .
CASSSRDGYGYTF | TGTGCCAGTAGTAGCAGGGACGGCTATGGCTACACCTTC | . | TRBJ1-2 | TRBV19 | .
CASSLGPKNYGYTF | TGTGCCAGCAGTTTAGGGCCGAAGAACTATGGCTACACCTTC | . | TRBJ1-2 | TRBV28 | .
CASSGTGEDQPQHF | TGTGCCAGCAGCGGGACAGGGGAGGATCAGCCCCAGCATTTT | . | TRBJ1-5 | TRBV2 | TRBD1
CASIDRRGMVTEAFF | TGTGCCAGCATCGACAGGCGGGGAATGGTCACTGAAGCTTTCTTT | . | TRBJ1-1 | TRBV6-4 | .
CASSEGQTSIYGYTF | TGTGCCAGCAGTGAAGGGCAGACCTCTATCTATGGCTACACCTTC | . | TRBJ1-2 | TRBV6-1 | .
CASSLVQTTDTQYF | TGTGCCAGCAGCTTAGTGCAGACCACAGATACGCAGTATTTT | . | TRBJ2-3 | TRBV7-2 | .
CASSLRSSGAYNEQFF | TGCGCCAGCAGCTTGAGATCCAGCGGGGCCTACAATGAGCAGTTCTTC | . | TRBJ2-1 | TRBV5-1 | TRBD2
CASSTLVGGRSPLHF | TGTGCCAGTAGTACCCTGGTTGGGGGGCGATCACCCCTCCACTTT | . | TRBJ1-6 | TRBV19 | .
CASSGTGGARAGANVLTF | TGTGCCAGCAGCGGCACGGGGGGAGCAAGAGCTGGGGCCAACGTCCTGACTTTC | . | TRBJ2-6 | TRBV9 | TRBD2
CASRDRLNYGYTF | TGTGCCAGCAGGGACAGGCTTAACTATGGCTACACCTTC | . | TRBJ1-2 | TRBV5-6 | TRBD1
CASSLGGQGGSGNTIYF | TGTGCCAGCAGCTTGGGGGGACAGGGGGGCTCTGGAAACACCATATATTTT | . | TRBJ1-3 | TRBV5-4 | TRBD1
CASSEQGDGELFF | TGTGCCAGCAGCGAACAGGGCGACGGGGAGCTGTTTTTT | . | TRBJ2-2 | TRBV7-3 | .
CASREEARAPYEQYF | TGCGCCAGCAGGGAAGAAGCACGGGCCCCCTACGAGCAGTACTTC | . | TRBJ2-7 | TRBV5-1 | .
CASSYVSGKKYF | TGTGCCAGCAGTTACGTCAGCGGGAAGAAGTACTTC | . | TRBJ2-4 | TRBV6-2/TRBV6-3 | TRBD2
CASSLRGLITGELFF | TGTGCCAGCAGCCTCAGGGGGCTCATCACCGGGGAGCTGTTTTTT | . | TRBJ2-2 | TRBV2 | TRBD1
CSAREESGAFF | TGCAGTGCTAGAGAGGAATCTGGGGCTTTCTTT | . | TRBJ1-1 | TRBV20-1 | .
CSVALDPNTEAFF | TGCAGCGTTGCCCTCGACCCGAACACTGAAGCTTTCTTT | . | TRBJ1-1 | TRBV29-1 | .
CASTPPGSDEQFF | TGTGCCAGCACCCCTCCCGGGAGTGACGAGCAGTTCTTC | . | TRBJ2-1 | TRBV6-1 | .
CASSTSGPGTGNEKLFF | TGTGCCAGTAGTACCTCCGGACCCGGGACAGGAAATGAAAAACTGTTTTTT | . | TRBJ1-4 | TRBV19 | TRBD1
CASSLNTGELFF | TGTGCCAGCAGCTTGAACACCGGGGAGCTGTTTTTT | . | TRBJ2-2 | TRBV7-2 | .
CASSLIRGSTDTQYF | TGTGCCAGCAGCCTTATCAGGGGAAGCACAGATACGCAGTATTTT | . | TRBJ2-3 | TRBV3-1/TRBV3-2 | .
CASSLALASEQYF | TGTGCCAGCAGCTTGGCACTAGCGAGCGAGCAGTACTTC | . | TRBJ2-7 | TRBV7-2 | TRBD2
CATSFEGGFAETGELFF | TGTGCCACCAGTTTCGAGGGGGGTTTCGCGGAGACCGGGGAGCTGTTTTTT | . | TRBJ2-2 | TRBV24-1 | .
CASSLLGSGQGEQFF | TGCGCCAGCAGCTTGCTGGGCTCGGGGCAAGGAGAGCAGTTCTTC | . | TRBJ2-1 | TRBV5-1 | .
CASSSAGYSNQPQHF | TGTGCCAGCAGCTCGGCCGGGTATAGCAATCAGCCCCAGCATTTT | once | TRBJ1-5 | TRBV5-8 | .
CASSLLESIQYF | TGTGCCAGCAGCCTGCTAGAGAGCATTCAGTACTTC | . | TRBJ2-4 | TRBV7-3 | .
CASGAVPNEQFF | TGTGCCAGTGGGGCCGTACCCAATGAGCAGTTCTTC | . | TRBJ2-1 | TRBV7-9 | .
CASSFGTELGAFF | TGTGCCAGCAGCTTCGGGACAGAACTAGGAGCTTTCTTT | . | TRBJ1-1 | TRBV5-6 | TRBD1
CASSGTKYQPQHF | TGTGCCAGCAGTGGGACAAAGTATCAGCCCCAGCATTTT | few | TRBJ1-5 | TRBV2 | .
CASSPGVLGSEQYF | TGTGCCAGCTCACCCGGGGTCCTAGGGTCCGAGCAGTACTTC | . | TRBJ2-7 | TRBV18 | .
CASMPQPPSSNEQFF | TGTGCCAGCATGCCCCAGCCCCCGAGCTCCAATGAGCAGTTCTTC | . | TRBJ2-1 | TRBV28 | .
CASSLQGGQNEQYF | TGTGCCAGCAGTTTGCAAGGGGGCCAGAACGAGCAGTACTTC | . | TRBJ2-7 | TRBV28 | TRBD1
CASSTTGKGQGYEQYF | TGTGCCAGCAGCACTACAGGGAAAGGTCAGGGGTACGAGCAGTACTTC | . | TRBJ2-7 | TRBV28 | .
CASSLPPKSSWNTEAFF | TGTGCCAGCAGCCTACCCCCAAAGTCCAGCTGGAACACTGAAGCTTTCTTT | . | TRBJ1-1 | TRBV5-6 | .
CASSYTGGYNEQFF | TGTGCCAGCAGTTACACAGGGGGTTACAATGAGCAGTTCTTC | . | TRBJ2-1 | TRBV6-6 | TRBD1